Listed below are T cell receptor beta chains from one sample, sequenced in a study of cytomegalovirus exposure and HLA in healthy donors. The method was immunoSEQ multiplex PCR; TCRdb's version includes in-frame clones alone and lacks a portion of them. The table includes around 150,000 clones, 82% detected once. Material for sequencing was PBMCs. These receptors all stem from a male donor in good health and CMV-seropositive. Each CDR3 is given with its conserved first and last residue. Fields, in order: J gene, clone size, D gene, V gene, CDR3 DNA, CDR3 protein. The D gene is left open where the match is weak. Size is omitted from some rows. Given values are once, few, many or a class for expanded clones.

j_call: TRBJ2-5
clone_size: NA
d_call: TRBD2
v_call: TRBV7-2
cdr3_nt: TGTGCCAGCAGCTTAGTGCGTGGTGGGGGGACGGGGGGGACCCAGTACTTC
cdr3_aa: CASSLVRGGGTGGTQYF

j_call: TRBJ2-3
clone_size: NA
d_call: NA
v_call: TRBV14
cdr3_nt: TGTGCCAGCAGCCGGACAAACCGGGATACGCAGTATTTT
cdr3_aa: CASSRTNRDTQYF

j_call: TRBJ1-1
clone_size: once
d_call: NA
v_call: TRBV9
cdr3_nt: TGTGCCAGCAGCGGTACGGGGGGTCCGAACACTGAAGCTTTCTTT
cdr3_aa: CASSGTGGPNTEAFF

j_call: TRBJ2-2
clone_size: once
d_call: TRBD2
v_call: TRBV7-8
cdr3_nt: TGTGCCAGCAGCCAGAGCGGGGGGGTGAACGGGGAGCTGTTTTTT
cdr3_aa: CASSQSGGVNGELFF

j_call: TRBJ1-1
clone_size: few
d_call: NA
v_call: TRBV4-3
cdr3_nt: TGCGCCAGCAGCCAAGGGTCTCCAGGGGAGTCAGCTTTCTTT
cdr3_aa: CASSQGSPGESAFF

j_call: TRBJ1-1
clone_size: NA
d_call: TRBD1
v_call: TRBV30
cdr3_nt: TGTGCCGGCCGGGACAGGGGGTACACTGAAGCTTTCTTT
cdr3_aa: CAGRDRGYTEAFF

j_call: TRBJ1-2
clone_size: NA
d_call: NA
v_call: TRBV4-3
cdr3_nt: TGCGCCAGCAGCCAAGATCGGCTGGTAAGGGGTGGCTACACCTTC
cdr3_aa: CASSQDRLVRGGYTF

j_call: TRBJ2-1
clone_size: NA
d_call: NA
v_call: TRBV6-1
cdr3_nt: TGTGCCAGCAGCCGTACAGGACCTCGCGGTGAGCAGTTCTTC
cdr3_aa: CASSRTGPRGEQFF

j_call: TRBJ2-1
clone_size: NA
d_call: NA
v_call: TRBV10-1
cdr3_nt: TGCGCCAGCAACGAAGCGGACGGGCATGAGCAGTTCTTC
cdr3_aa: CASNEADGHEQFF

j_call: TRBJ1-1
clone_size: NA
d_call: NA
v_call: TRBV27
cdr3_nt: TGTGCCAGCATGGATGGAGCGTACACTGAAGCTTTCTTT
cdr3_aa: CASMDGAYTEAFF

j_call: TRBJ2-1
clone_size: NA
d_call: NA
v_call: TRBV11-2
cdr3_nt: TGTGCCAGCAGCTTAATGTCGGCGGGCTCTTTCCCCTGGGAGCAGTTCTTC
cdr3_aa: CASSLMSAGSFPWEQFF

j_call: TRBJ1-1
clone_size: NA
d_call: NA
v_call: TRBV5-6
cdr3_nt: TGTGCCAGCGGAGAGACAGGCGGGTCCCCCACGGAAGCTTTCTTT
cdr3_aa: CASGETGGSPTEAFF

j_call: TRBJ1-2
clone_size: NA
d_call: NA
v_call: TRBV28
cdr3_nt: TGTGCCAGCAGTTTAGTAGGGGGTGCCCCTTATGGCTACACCTTC
cdr3_aa: CASSLVGGAPYGYTF

j_call: TRBJ1-4
clone_size: NA
d_call: NA
v_call: TRBV4-3
cdr3_nt: TGCGCCAGCAGCCCCCAGGGGAATAATGAAAAACTGTTTTTT
cdr3_aa: CASSPQGNNEKLFF

j_call: TRBJ1-1
clone_size: NA
d_call: TRBD1
v_call: TRBV4-3
cdr3_nt: TGCGCCAGCAGCCATCATCCTGGGACAGGAGACACTGAAGCTTTCTTT
cdr3_aa: CASSHHPGTGDTEAFF

j_call: TRBJ2-1
clone_size: NA
d_call: TRBD2
v_call: TRBV5-4
cdr3_nt: TGTGCCAGCAGCCCCGGGCTAGCGGCTTACAATGAGCAGTTCTTC
cdr3_aa: CASSPGLAAYNEQFF

j_call: TRBJ1-1
clone_size: NA
d_call: NA
v_call: TRBV19
cdr3_nt: TGTGCCAGTAGCCCATCGGAGCAGGGTTTGGTTTTCTTT
cdr3_aa: CASSPSEQGLVFF

j_call: TRBJ2-1
clone_size: once
d_call: TRBD2
v_call: TRBV30
cdr3_nt: TGTGCCTGGGCGGGACTAGCAGATGAGCAGTTCTTC
cdr3_aa: CAWAGLADEQFF

j_call: TRBJ1-4
clone_size: NA
d_call: NA
v_call: TRBV6-1
cdr3_nt: TGTGCCAGCGGGTCGAGGGCCCCTAATGAAAAACTGTTTTTT
cdr3_aa: CASGSRAPNEKLFF

j_call: TRBJ2-3
clone_size: NA
d_call: NA
v_call: TRBV6-1
cdr3_nt: TGTGCCAGCAGTGATAGGGGACACAACACAGATACGCAGTATTTT
cdr3_aa: CASSDRGHNTDTQYF

j_call: TRBJ2-2
clone_size: NA
d_call: TRBD1
v_call: TRBV7-8
cdr3_nt: TGTGCCAGCAGTCCCGGACAGGGGGTCACCGGGGAGCTGTTTTTT
cdr3_aa: CASSPGQGVTGELFF

j_call: TRBJ2-1
clone_size: NA
d_call: TRBD1
v_call: TRBV2
cdr3_nt: TGTGCCAGCACTGAAAGGGCCCGGACAGGCAATGAGCAGTTCTTC
cdr3_aa: CASTERARTGNEQFF

j_call: TRBJ1-4
clone_size: NA
d_call: TRBD1
v_call: TRBV7-9
cdr3_nt: TGTGCCAGCAGCACGGGGACAGATAATGAAAAACTGTTTTTT
cdr3_aa: CASSTGTDNEKLFF

j_call: TRBJ2-7
clone_size: NA
d_call: TRBD2
v_call: TRBV6-1
cdr3_nt: TGTGCCAGCAGTGAAATCGGGACTAGATTATACGAGCAGTACTTC
cdr3_aa: CASSEIGTRLYEQYF

j_call: TRBJ1-1
clone_size: NA
d_call: NA
v_call: TRBV19
cdr3_nt: TGTGCCAGTAGTATCCTTCGGACCGGGGGTGAAGCTTTCTTT
cdr3_aa: CASSILRTGGEAFF

j_call: TRBJ2-7
clone_size: NA
d_call: NA
v_call: TRBV5-1
cdr3_nt: TGCGCCAGCAGCCCCGACGGGTGGAACGAGCAGTACTTC
cdr3_aa: CASSPDGWNEQYF

j_call: TRBJ2-3
clone_size: NA
d_call: TRBD2
v_call: TRBV5-1
cdr3_nt: TGCGCCAGCAGCCCCGCGCTAGCGGGAGGGAGGGGCACAGATACGCAGTATTTT
cdr3_aa: CASSPALAGGRGTDTQYF

j_call: TRBJ2-5
clone_size: few
d_call: TRBD1
v_call: TRBV18
cdr3_nt: TGTGCCAGCTCAAGGACAGGGCCAGAGACCCAGTACTTC
cdr3_aa: CASSRTGPETQYF